These 30 T cell receptor beta chains were all obtained from the same sample, sequenced in a study of blood T cells in healthy people across ages. A second PCR, run for roughly 7 to 11 cycles, used a sample-barcoded 5' primer plus a J-beta primer mix. TCRdb re-analysed the 5' RACE reads in MiXCR, keeping a single row per CDR3 protein. The table includes around 2 million distinct CDR3 sequences, roughly two fifths detected once. Sequenced: blood. The receptors shown here come from a human donor in good health.

The chain has TRBV5-1 and TRBJ2-7; D ambiguous. Germline CDR1 SGHRS, CDR2 YFSETQ. The CDR3 contains 12 residues. V dropped 5 bases and J dropped 3 bases, with 9 bases sitting between them. The CDR3 protein is CASSKDGYEQYF. The DNA of the CDR3 is TGCGCCAGCAGTAAGGACGGCTACGAGCAGTACTTC.

This chain joins TRBV12-3 or TRBV12-4 and TRBJ2-5, with D tentatively TRBD1 or TRBD2 (6 bases each). There are 15 residues in the CDR3. The ends were cut back, 3 bases at V and 5 bases at J, with 16 bases in the middle. The CDR3, as DNA: TGTGCCAGCAGTTTTCGACTAGAAGGGGGGGAGACCCAGTACTTC. Its protein is CASSFRLEGGETQYF.

V usage is TRBV7-3 and J usage is TRBJ2-1, with 16 nucleotides matching TRBD2. The V gene's germline CDR1 is SGHTA and CDR2 FQGTGA. The V and J ends lost 5 bases and 0 bases, in that order; junction bases with no gene match: 10. This CDR3 is 20 amino acids long. This chain's CDR3 is CASSPLPGTSGGGSYNEQFF. In DNA form, the CDR3 reads TGTGCCAGCAGCCCACTCCCCGGGACTAGCGGGGGGGGCTCCTACAATGAGCAGTTCTTC.

The chain joins TRBV20-1 to TRBJ2-7, with TRBD1 as a possible D gene (6 bases). This CDR3 contains 12 residues. Between the trimmed V and J ends, which lost 3 bases and 4 bases, there was a span of 10 bases. From germline, CDR1 is DFQATT and CDR2 SNEGSKA (reference sequence). This chain's CDR3 is CSASKGGYEQYF. The CDR3 coding sequence is TGCAGTGCTAGTAAAGGGGGATACGAGCAGTACTTC.

CDR3 coding DNA: TGCAGTGCTATCCCCCTTGGTACCTACGAGCAGTACTTC. It translates to CSAIPLGTYEQYF. The gene calls are TRBV20-1 and TRBJ2-7; D gene ambiguous. The CDR3 is 13 residues long. The V end lost 4 bases, the J end lost 2 bases, and 12 bases lay between the germline ends. Germline-derived CDR1 and CDR2 are DFQATT and SNEGSKA (reference sequence).

V and J are TRBV5-1 and TRBJ2-7; 7 bases align to TRBD1. J gave up 3 bases and V 4 bases, and 13 bases lay outside the gene matches. The germline V gene has CDR1 SGHRS and CDR2 YFSETQ. The CDR3 runs 16 residues. CDR3 nucleotide sequence: TGCGCCAGCAGCCCATCGATGGGACAGAAGGACTACGAGCAGTACTTC. This translates into CASSPSMGQKDYEQYF.

This clonotype was seen a few times. V gene TRBV5-6 combines with J gene TRBJ2-7; the D gene is possibly TRBD2 (5 bases). The J call may be faulty, since TRBJ2-5 better matches the DNA end. The CDR3 is 14 residues long. Per the germline V gene, CDR1 is SGHDT and CDR2 is YYEEEE. The CDR3 nucleotides are TGTGCCAGCAGCTTCGGGATACCCCAAGAGACCCAGTACTTC. Amino acids: CASSFGIPQETQYF.

The chain employs TRBV4-1 and TRBJ2-4; 9 bases map to TRBD1. CDR3 length equals 15 residues. The germline gives CDR1 MGHRA, CDR2 YSYEKL. Unmatched junction bases numbered 13, after V lost 4 bases and J lost 12 bases. The DNA of the CDR3 is TGCGCCAGCAGCCTCCGGGACAGGGTATCCTACGATCAGTACTTC. Its translation: CASSLRDRVSYDQYF.

Only a few counts were recorded for this clonotype. V gene TRBV2 combines with J gene TRBJ2-7, with a tentative D call TRBD1 (5 bases). The CDR3 loop spans 14 amino acids. The germline CDR1 and CDR2 sequences are SNHLY and FYNNEI. Deletions cut 7 bases from V and 3 bases from J, with 16 bases between. CDR3 in amino acids: CASTPSTDIYEQYF. In DNA form, the CDR3 reads TGTGCCAGCACCCCGTCGACAGACATCTACGAGCAGTACTTC.

This clonotype has more than one count but fewer than ten. This chain connects TRBV29-1 to TRBJ1-5; 7 bases align to TRBD1. CDR1 is SQVTM and CDR2 is ANQGSEA in the germline V gene. The ends lost 6 bases at V and 5 bases at J; junction bases unmatched: 4. There are 12 residues in the CDR3. As DNA, the CDR3 is TGCAGCGTCGACGACAGGGATCAGCCCCAGCATTTT. Translated: CSVDDRDQPQHF.

This clonotype was seen a single time. The chain is built from TRBV11-2 and TRBJ2-2, with D possibly matching TRBD2 (6 bases). This CDR3 comprises 17 residues. Germline CDR1 is SGHAT and CDR2 is FQNNGV. Trimming removed 0 bases at V and 1 base at J, with 12 bases between. For the CDR3, the DNA is TGTGCCAGCAGCTTAGATCCTCCCGGGGGGAACACCGGGGAGCTGTTTTTT. This translates into CASSLDPPGGNTGELFF.

This clonotype was recorded at least ten times. The rearrangement links TRBV20-1 to TRBJ2-7; TRBD2 matches at 14 bases. The V segment lost 0 bases and the J segment 7 bases; nucleotides outside the gene matches: 11. The CDR3 is made up of 17 amino acids. CDR1 is DFQATT and CDR2 is SNEGSKA in the germline V gene (reference sequence). The CDR3 sequence is CSARDIRTSGGKPEQYF. The CDR3 coding sequence is TGCAGTGCTAGAGATATTCGGACTAGCGGGGGGAAGCCGGAGCAGTACTTC.

This clonotype came up a few times. V gene TRBV11-3 combines with J gene TRBJ2-3; D is undetermined. V was pared by 6 bases and J by 4 bases, with 8 bases between. This CDR3 contains 12 residues. The germline V gene encodes CDR1 SGHNT and CDR2 YENEEA. Here the CDR3 reads CASRRGADTQYF. The CDR3 DNA is TGTGCCAGCAGGAGAGGCGCAGATACGCAGTATTTT.

The chain couples TRBV7-9 to TRBJ2-3; TRBD1 aligns across 10 bases. Germline V gene lookup returns CDR1 SEHNR and CDR2 FQNEAQ (reference sequence). Trimming cost V 8 bases and J 6 bases; bases outside gene matches: 8. The CDR3 covers 14 residues. CDR3 region: CASLDGTGDDTQYF. In DNA form, the CDR3 reads TGTGCCAGCTTGGACGGGACAGGGGATGATACGCAGTATTTT.

The genes are TRBV14 and TRBJ1-2; the D gene is possibly TRBD1 (6 bases). Germline V gene data show CDR1 as SGHDN and CDR2 as FVKESK. This CDR3 comprises 17 residues. V lost 0 bases and J lost 5, with 19 bases in between. CDR3 nucleotides: TGTGCCAGCAGCCAAGATGGGGACACGTCTATTATTTATGGCTACACCTTC. Its protein is CASSQDGDTSIIYGYTF. The complete variable domain, with remaining parts taken from reference TRBV14 and TRBJ1-2, reads EAGVTQFPSHSVIEKGQTVTLRCDPISGHDNLYWYRRVMGKEIKFLLHFVKESKQDESGMPNNRFLAERTGGTYSTLKVQPAELEDSGVYFCASSQDGDTSIIYGYTFGSGTRLTVV.

The rearrangement uses TRBV12-3 or TRBV12-4 and TRBJ1-1; no reliable D call. V gave up 5 bases and J gave up 5 bases, with 12 bases separating them. This CDR3 is built from 13 residues. The CDR3 nucleotides read TGTGCCAGCAGTGGGGATTGGGGTACTGAAGCTTTCTTT. Translated, it gives CASSGDWGTEAFF.

With regard to this clonotype: Germline is not matched at one junction end, which may reflect a read error. The chain links TRBV7-9 to TRBJ2-1; D is unresolved. The CDR3 consists of 15 residues. Germline values: CDR1 SEHNR, CDR2 FQNEAQ (reference sequence). CDR3 loop: CASTPSESSSDEQFF. CDR3 nucleotide sequence: TGTGCCAGCACGCCTTCGGAGTCCAGCTCCGATGAACAGTTCTTC.

The chain has TRBV30 and TRBJ1-1; 7 bases align to TRBD1. This CDR3 is 14 amino acids long. The V segment lost 2 bases and the J segment 11 bases; nucleotides outside the gene matches: 14. Germline loops: CDR1 GTSNPN, CDR2 SVGIG (reference sequence). The chain's CDR3 is CAWSQRGDSDKAFF. DNA for the CDR3: TGTGCCTGGAGTCAACGGGGGGACAGTGACAAGGCTTTCTTT.

This sequence joins TRBV4-3 and TRBJ2-5; 9 positions agree with TRBD2. The CDR3 extends over 15 amino acids. Germline trimming cut 3 bases from V and 3 bases from J; bases unmatched to any gene: 5. CDR1 and CDR2 (germline): LGHNA, YSLEER. The CDR3 region has the DNA TGCGCCAGCAGCCATCAATGGACTAGCGAAGAGACCCAGTACTTC. Its translation is CASSHQWTSEETQYF.

The DNA for the CDR3 is TGTGCCTGTTCCCGGGACAGGGGGTCTTACGAGCAGTACTTC. It specifies CACSRDRGSYEQYF. This chain uses TRBV30 with TRBJ2-5, with TRBD1 matching over 11 bases. The end of the DNA fits TRBJ2-7 better, so the J call may be wrong. CDR3 size: 14 residues. Germline CDR1 and CDR2: GTSNPN and SVGIG (reference sequence).

This clonotype occurred a few times. The rearrangement joins TRBV12-3 or TRBV12-4 to TRBJ1-3; D is perhaps TRBD1 (5 bases). The CDR3 length is 15 residues. V was cut by 5 bases and J by 2 bases, with 13 bases left in between. As DNA, the CDR3 is TGTGCCAGCAGTCCCTGGGGGAGTGCTGGAAACACCATATATTTT. Amino acids: CASSPWGSAGNTIYF.

This chain connects TRBV2 to TRBJ1-5, with 9 bases identical to TRBD1. Germline loops: CDR1 SNHLY, CDR2 FYNNEI. The ends lost 3 bases at V and 4 bases at J; junction bases unmatched: 7. The CDR3 is 16 amino acids. The CDR3 spells CASSDPLTGGNQPQHF. The CDR3 bases are TGTGCCAGCAGTGACCCCTTGACAGGGGGGAATCAGCCCCAGCATTTT.

The chain is built from TRBV6-2 or TRBV6-3 and TRBJ2-5, with 9 bases lining up with TRBD2. Germline V gene data show CDR1 as MNHEY and CDR2 as SVGEGT. Trimming took 7 bases from V and 2 from J; bases not matched to a gene: 8. The CDR3 consists of 15 residues. The CDR3, as DNA: TGTGCCAGCACCATGGGTAGCGGGGGACAAGAGACCCAGTACTTC. This encodes CASTMGSGGQETQYF.

In regard to this clonotype: Given the absence of the conserved phenylalanine or tryptophan at the CDR3 end, a read error is likely. It is unclear where the CDR3 begins or ends on the DNA, so no DNA is shown, and the CDR3 is as TCRdb lists it. The gene calls are TRBV7-8 and TRBJ2-3; the table's D call of TRBD1 was not tested on the DNA. Termini included, the CDR3 measures 13 amino acids. In germline, CDR1 is SGHVS, CDR2 FQNEAQ. The CDR3 sequence: CASSLLTARGEYL.

This clonotype was recorded at least ten times. The gene calls are TRBV28 and TRBJ2-7; possibly TRBD2 for D (6 bases). The germline CDR1 and CDR2 sequences are MDHEN and SYDVKM. The CDR3 loop spans 14 amino acids. V lost 1 base and J lost 2, with 9 bases in between. The CDR3 reads CASSLFGGTYEQYF. DNA for the CDR3: TGTGCCAGCAGTTTATTCGGGGGTACCTACGAGCAGTACTTC.

The sample holds a few counts of this clonotype. The chain joins TRBV20-1 to TRBJ2-6; 11 nucleotides match TRBD2. Germline V CDR1 and CDR2: DFQATT, SNEGSKA (reference sequence). This CDR3 is built from 16 residues. Trimming at V came to 4 bases and at J to 0 bases, leaving 2 bases not matched to a gene. This CDR3 reads CSAMTSGDSGANVLTF. In DNA, the CDR3 is TGCAGTGCTATGACTAGCGGGGACTCTGGGGCCAACGTCCTGACTTTC.

The chain is built from TRBV6-5 and TRBJ2-5, with 7 bases lining up with TRBD2. The DNA matches TRBJ2-7 better at its end, which makes the J call doubtful. In germline, CDR1 is MNHEY, CDR2 SVGAGI. This CDR3 spans 12 amino acids. CDR3 in DNA: TGTGCCAGCAGAACGTGGGGGGGCGAGCAGTACTTC. As protein: CASRTWGGEQYF.

This chain uses TRBV5-1 with TRBJ2-3; 7 nucleotides match TRBD2. Germline V gives CDR1 SGHRS, CDR2 YFSETQ. The V gene end was trimmed by 2 bases and the J gene end by 4 bases; junction bases not matched to a gene: 7. CDR3 length equals 15 residues. CDR3 region: CASSFRDYNSDTQYF. CDR3 in DNA: TGCGCCAGCAGCTTCCGGGACTACAATTCAGATACGCAGTATTTT.

The chain is built from TRBV5-1 and TRBJ1-2, with 7 bases identical to TRBD1. J was trimmed by 2 bases and V by 0 bases; bases with no gene match: 4. Germline loops: CDR1 SGHRS, CDR2 YFSETQ. The CDR3 runs to 15 residues. The CDR3 coding sequence is TGCGCCAGCAGCTTGGAAGCGACAGGGAACTATGGCTACACCTTC. It is translated as CASSLEATGNYGYTF.

As to this clonotype: At one of its ends the junction is not consistent with the germline gene, which may arise from a read error. The chain uses TRBV20-1 and TRBJ1-1; D not certain. Germline-derived CDR1 and CDR2 are DFQATT and SNEGSKA (reference sequence). CDR3 length: 13 amino acids. CDR3 bases: TGCAGTGCCCACCACTCACAAAACACTGTAGCTTTCTTT. Translating gives CSAHHSQNTVAFF.